The clone carrying this TCR beta chain was counted between two and nine times. Its antigen remains unknown. The data stem from a study of cytomegalovirus exposure and HLA in healthy donors. Study-wide results and caveats: Later work found that TCR association rates differed between HLA loci; DRB1 had the most and HLA-C the fewest. According to a later analysis, most TCR beta chains associated with CMV appeared HLA-restricted. One variant, a missense change in DCLRE1C, was linked in a later analysis to TCR beta V- and J-gene trimming.

Primers: 60 Vbeta forward and 13 Jbeta reverse. Produced via immunoSEQ multiplex PCR; TCRdb's table is partial and in-frame only. The table lists about 180,000 clones, 82% of them singletons. In nominal health when sampled, donors likely had unrecorded immune exposures nonetheless. The germline CDR1 and CDR2 sequences are MNHEY and SVGAGI. Between the trimmed V and J ends, which lost 1 base and 0 bases, there was a span of 4 bases. The CDR3 spans 15 residues. The chain recombines TRBV6-5 with TRBJ2-6; D is ambiguous. The receptor's source is a middle-aged man in good health and CMV-seronegative. Material: PBMCs. The CDR3 sequence: CASSYFSSGANVLTF. CDR3 bases: TGTGCCAGCAGTTACTTTAGCTCTGGGGCCAACGTCCTGACTTTC.